These 19 T cell receptor beta chains were sequenced from one sample in a study of T cell responses to AZD1222 COVID-19 vaccine. The repertoire was sequenced with immunoSEQ multiplex PCR; TCRdb's copy has only in-frame clones and lacks some. Found here are roughly 70,000 clones, 79% of them singletons; the top ten hold around 25%. This material consisted of peripheral blood, taken on day 0 of MenACWY control vaccination. These receptors originate from an adult in good health.

The chain has TRBV2 and TRBJ1-1; D remains unclear. Germline V gene data show CDR1 as SNHLY and CDR2 as FYNNEI. V was cut by 4 bases and J by 6 bases, with 9 bases left in between. This CDR3 spans 12 amino acids. The CDR3 DNA is TGTGCCAGCAGTGCCGAGCGGGCTGAAGCTTTCTTT. As protein: CASSAERAEAFF.

V gene TRBV27 combines with J gene TRBJ2-2; D gene unclear. Germline loops: CDR1 MNHEY, CDR2 SMNVEV (reference sequence). The ends were cut back, 1 base at V and 5 bases at J, with 8 bases in the middle. The CDR3 contains 14 residues. The CDR3 nucleotides read TGTGCCAGCAGTTTATTGTGGGAAACCGGGGAGCTGTTTTTT. This encodes CASSLLWETGELFF.

This clone appeared a single time. This rearrangement joins TRBV12-3 or TRBV12-4 to TRBJ1-6; D not resolved. The CDR3 loop spans 13 amino acids. Trimming took 6 bases from V and 7 from J, leaving 10 bases between them. The CDR3 loop is CASRPDGNSPLHF. The CDR3 coding sequence is TGTGCCAGCAGACCCGACGGGAATTCACCCCTCCACTTT.

The chain joins TRBV13 to TRBJ2-1; 14 nucleotides agree with TRBD2. V lost 2 bases to trimming and J lost 13 bases; unmatched junction nucleotides: 16. The length of the CDR3 is 18 residues. CDR1 and CDR2 (germline): PRHDT, FYEKMQ (reference sequence). This chain's CDR3 is CASSLRARGTSGGRLQFF. The DNA of the CDR3 is TGTGCCAGCAGCTTAAGGGCACGCGGGACTAGCGGGGGTCGTCTACAGTTCTTC.

The rearrangement uses TRBV4-3 and TRBJ1-5; 8 bases are a match to TRBD1. CDR3 length: 15 amino acids. Trimming cost V 4 bases and J 4 bases; bases outside gene matches: 6. The germline V gene encodes CDR1 LGHNA and CDR2 YSLEER. The CDR3 DNA follows: TGCGCCAGCAGCCGAGACCGGACAGGGAATCAGCCCCAGCATTTT. It yields the protein CASSRDRTGNQPQHF.

The table lists this clone with a few counts. The chain joins TRBV7-9 to TRBJ2-1, with TRBD2 matching 9 bases. CDR3 length: 16 residues. Trimming at V came to 5 bases and at J to 4 bases, leaving 9 bases not matched to a gene. CDR1 is SEHNR, CDR2 FQNEAQ, per germline (reference sequence). This chain's CDR3 is CASSGVSGGPYNEQFF. The CDR3 DNA sequence: TGTGCCAGCAGCGGGGTTAGCGGGGGCCCTTACAATGAGCAGTTCTTC.

This sequence joins TRBV2 and TRBJ2-7; TRBD2 agrees at 13 bases. CDR1 and CDR2 from the germline V gene are SNHLY and FYNNEI. The CDR3 has 14 amino acids. The V gene end was trimmed by 6 bases and the J gene end by 4 bases; junction bases not matched to a gene: 3. The CDR3 loop reads CASRLGLAGYEQYF. The CDR3 DNA sequence: TGTGCCAGCAGGCTGGGACTAGCGGGGTACGAGCAGTACTTC.

This rearrangement joins TRBV7-9 to TRBJ2-5, with a possible D match to TRBD2 (5 bases). The CDR3 extends over 13 amino acids. Germline CDR1 SEHNR, CDR2 FQNEAQ (reference sequence). Trimming took off 4 bases at V and 2 bases at J, with 8 bases between the two ends. The CDR3 nucleotides read TGTGCCAGCAGCTCAAGCGGACAAGAGACCCAGTACTTC. Translating it yields CASSSSGQETQYF.

This chain uses TRBV11-2 with TRBJ1-6; D remains unclear. With 2 bases removed from V and 7 bases from J, the gap between germline ends came to 12 bases. Germline V gene data show CDR1 as SGHAT and CDR2 as FQNNGV. CDR3 size: 15 residues. CDR3 protein: CASSLRDFGNSPLHF. CDR3 DNA: TGTGCCAGCAGCTTACGGGATTTCGGGAATTCACCCCTCCACTTT.

The chain is built from TRBV7-6 and TRBJ2-5; TRBD2 agrees at 11 bases. Trimming removed 5 bases from V and 2 bases from J; junction bases left unmatched: 4. This CDR3 has 15 residues. From germline, CDR1 is SGHVS and CDR2 FNYEAQ. The DNA of the CDR3 is TGTGCCAGCAGCCTTAGCGGGGGGGCTCAAGAGACCCAGTACTTC. Translating gives CASSLSGGAQETQYF.

The J gene is TRBJ2-3, the V gene TRBV2; 10 nucleotides line up with TRBD1. CDR3 length: 15 residues. V shed 6 bases and J 3 bases; nucleotides not matched to a gene: 6. Germline CDR1 SNHLY, CDR2 FYNNEI. The CDR3: CASSIDRGQTDTQYF. Here the CDR3 DNA reads TGTGCCAGCAGCATCGACAGGGGGCAGACAGATACGCAGTATTTT. The whole variable domain, remainder taken from reference TRBV2 and TRBJ2-3, is EPEVTQTPSHQVTQMGQEVILRCVPISNHLYFYWYRQILGQKVEFLVSFYNNEISEKSEIFDDQFSVERPDGSNFTLKIRSTKLEDSAMYFCASSIDRGQTDTQYFGPGTRLTVL.

The J gene is TRBJ2-1, the V gene TRBV29-1, with a tentative D call TRBD2 (6 bases). CDR1 and CDR2 from the germline V gene are SQVTM and ANQGSEA. This CDR3 has 18 residues. Trimming stripped 4 bases from V and 2 bases from J, with 24 bases between. CDR3 nucleotide sequence: TGCAGCGTTGGCCCTATAAACCGACTAGAGTACACCTACAATGAGCAGTTCTTC. This gives the protein CSVGPINRLEYTYNEQFF.

The chain carries TRBV2 and TRBJ2-5; D not certain. V lost 4 bases and J 5 bases, leaving 8 bases between the germline ends. CDR1 SNHLY and CDR2 FYNNEI come from the germline V gene. The CDR3 length is 12 residues. DNA of the CDR3: TGTGCCAGCAGTGTCATAATGGAGACCCAGTACTTC. It specifies CASSVIMETQYF.

The chain employs TRBV29-1 and TRBJ2-7; possibly TRBD1 for D (6 bases). Looked up from germline, CDR1 is SQVTM and CDR2 is ANQGSEA. The CDR3 has 13 residues. The ends were cut back, 4 bases at V and 4 bases at J, with 14 bases in the middle. CDR3 nucleotides: TGCAGCGTTGTTCCGACAGGAGGATACGAGCAGTACTTC. Its protein is CSVVPTGGYEQYF.

The rearrangement joins TRBV11-2 to TRBJ2-1; perhaps TRBD2 as D (6 bases). The germline CDR1 and CDR2 sequences are SGHAT and FQNNGV. V was cut by 4 bases and J by 3 bases, with 16 bases left in between. CDR3 length equals 16 residues. CDR3 DNA: TGTGCCAGCAGCTCCGTGGTAGCGGAATTCTACAATGAGCAGTTCTTC. The encoded protein is CASSSVVAEFYNEQFF.

The chain couples TRBV28 to TRBJ1-6; 7 bases align to TRBD1. The length of the CDR3 is 14 residues. CDR1 MDHEN and CDR2 SYDVKM come from the germline V gene. Trimming removed 8 bases from V and 9 bases from J; junction bases left unmatched: 10. The CDR3 reads CASGPRQGGSPLHF. CDR3 DNA sequence: TGTGCCAGCGGCCCGAGACAGGGAGGTTCACCCCTCCACTTT.

This chain links TRBV30 with TRBJ2-1, with D tentatively TRBD2 (5 bases). Trimming pared 2 bases from V and 4 bases from J, leaving 6 bases between. This CDR3 contains 12 residues. Germline V gene data show CDR1 as GTSNPN and CDR2 as SVGIG (reference sequence). In DNA form, the CDR3 reads TGTGCCTGGAGTCGGGGATACAATGAGCAGTTCTTC. Residues: CAWSRGYNEQFF.

This clone has a handful of counts. The chain links TRBV7-6 to TRBJ1-4; D is unresolved. Trimming stripped 5 bases from V and 3 bases from J, with 13 bases between. This CDR3 has 15 residues. CDR1 and CDR2 from the germline V gene are SGHVS and FNYEAQ. Here the CDR3 DNA reads TGTGCCAGCAGCCCTTCAGGAGATGCTAATGAAAAACTGTTTTTT. Its protein is CASSPSGDANEKLFF.

The V call is TRBV3-1 (or the pseudogene TRBV3-2), the J call TRBJ1-2; tentative D call: TRBD1 (5 bases). V was clipped by 1 base and J by 4 bases, with 7 bases between them. This CDR3 comprises 13 residues. CDR1 LGHDT and CDR2 YNNKEL come from the germline V gene (reference sequence). CDR3 sequence reads: CASSQAGTYGYTF. CDR3 nucleotide sequence: TGTGCCAGCAGCCAAGCAGGGACCTATGGCTACACCTTC.